This TCR beta chain appears in the sequencing data of a study of blood T cell repertoires in COVID-19. About the study: Some COVID-19 samples were acute and others convalescent; all came from the United States, Italy and Spain. From T cells, B-cell-depleted T cells, or PBMCs came the material, which was cDNA or gDNA.

Methods used by the authors: Reference gene primer amplification gave nucleated cell count estimates. The data were produced by immunoSEQ multiplex PCR, yet TCRdb's version contains in-frame clones alone and is incomplete. V and J calls and clone size come straight from that table; D and trimming were deduced from the DNA. The table has about 58,000 clones, 85% to 90% seen once. This CDR3 is 15 amino acids long. V gave up 7 bases and J gave up 0 bases; unmatched junction bases: 9. From germline, CDR1 is ENHRY and CDR2 SYGVKD. Specimen: peripheral blood. V usage is TRBV10-3 and J usage is TRBJ2-7, with 7 bases identical to TRBD1. The receptor was derived from a man aged 55 to 70 with acute or convalescent COVID-19. The CDR3 DNA reads as TGTGCCATCATGGGGGACAGTCCCCGCTCCTACGAGCAGTACTTC. This encodes CAIMGDSPRSYEQYF.